What follows are 26 T cell receptor beta chains derived from one specimen sequenced in a study of human T cells and chemical hapten exposure. As to time point: pre-sensitization, week 0. Treatment here: therapeutic diphenylcyclopropenone sensitization with weekly scalp DPC. Sequencing started from total RNA isolated from unfractionated whole blood. From the RACE reads, TCRdb called clonotypes with MiXCR, one entry per CDR3 protein. The repertoire holds some 57,000 distinct CDR3 sequences, with approximately 9.7% as singletons. This specimen consisted of whole blood, obtained in connection with sensitization to the hapten diphenylcyclopropenone (DPC). The receptor set was obtained from a woman in her thirties with alopecia areata. Some clones in this sample may be carry-over from other donors' samples.

V is TRBV19 and J is TRBJ1-1; D gene unclear. This CDR3 region has 12 residues. The V end was cut by 8 bases, the J end by 4 bases, with 11 bases between. CDR1 is LNHDA and CDR2 is SQIVND in the germline V gene (reference sequence). The chain's CDR3 is CASFGWGTEAFF. DNA of the CDR3: TGTGCCAGTTTCGGGTGGGGCACTGAAGCTTTCTTT.

This clonotype was counted only a few times. This rearrangement joins TRBV29-1 to TRBJ2-6; no reliable D call. In germline, CDR1 is SQVTM, CDR2 ANQGSEA. The CDR3 is made up of 15 amino acids. The V and J ends lost 7 bases and 0 bases respectively, with 13 bases between them. The CDR3, as DNA: TGCAGCGCAACGGACGGTCGCTCTGGGGCCAACGTCCTGACTTTC. It encodes CSATDGRSGANVLTF. The whole variable domain, filled in from reference TRBV29-1 and TRBJ2-6, reads SAVISQKPSRDICQRGTSLTIQCQVDSQVTMMFWYRQQPGQSLTLIATANQGSEATYESGFVIDKFPISRPNLTFSTLTVSNMSPEDSSIYLCSATDGRSGANVLTFGAGSRLTVL.

The V call is TRBV2, the J call TRBJ1-5; TRBD1 agrees at 9 bases. This CDR3 comprises 16 residues. The germline V gene encodes CDR1 SNHLY and CDR2 FYNNEI. The ends lost 5 bases at V and 3 bases at J; junction bases unmatched: 8. The CDR3 here is CASSPPGQGPNQPQHF. CDR3 in DNA: TGTGCCAGCAGTCCCCCGGGACAGGGACCCAATCAGCCCCAGCATTTT.

This clonotype was recorded a few times. The gene calls are TRBV10-3 and TRBJ1-1; 11 positions match TRBD1. With V trimmed by 7 bases and J by 5 bases, 9 bases remained unmatched. CDR1 is ENHRY, CDR2 SYGVKD, per germline. The CDR3 extends over 15 amino acids. The CDR3 nucleotides read TGTGCCATCAACGACCGGACAGGGGGCCGAACTGAAGCTTTCTTT. It translates to CAINDRTGGRTEAFF.

The chain is built from TRBV5-5 and TRBJ1-6; possibly TRBD1 for D (5 bases). The CDR3 covers 16 residues. Germline CDR1 is SGHKS and CDR2 is YYEKEE (reference sequence). The germline V and J ends were trimmed by 0 bases and 1 base, with 8 bases remaining between them. CDR3 sequence (DNA): TGTGCCAGCAGCTTGGATGGGGGTTCCTATAATTCACCCCTCCACTTT. It codes for CASSLDGGSYNSPLHF.

The rearrangement uses TRBV29-1 and TRBJ1-2; tentative D call: TRBD1 (6 bases). V lost 4 bases and J lost 5, with 11 bases in between. Germline CDR1 SQVTM, CDR2 ANQGSEA. This CDR3 is 12 amino acids long. CDR3 DNA: TGCAGCGTTGGGAGACAGGCGTATGGCTACACCTTC. Its translation: CSVGRQAYGYTF.

This clonotype came up a few times. The chain carries TRBV10-3 and TRBJ2-2; D may be TRBD2 (5 bases). The CDR3 length is 14 residues. Between the trimmed V and J ends, which lost 7 bases and 7 bases, there was a span of 16 bases. Germline V lookup: CDR1 ENHRY, CDR2 SYGVKD. CDR3 amino acids: CAITRASGFGELFF. The CDR3 DNA is TGTGCCATCACCCGGGCCTCGGGGTTCGGGGAGCTGTTTTTT.

V and J are TRBV4-2 and TRBJ2-7; D remains unclear. The length of the CDR3 is 14 residues. Germline V gene lookup returns CDR1 LGHNA and CDR2 YNFKEQ. Between the trimmed V and J ends, which lost 1 base and 0 bases, there was a span of 7 bases. Here the CDR3 reads CASSQGGSSYEQYF. The DNA for the CDR3 is TGTGCCAGCAGCCAAGGTGGCAGCTCCTACGAGCAGTACTTC.

The chain joins TRBV20-1 to TRBJ2-1; D may be TRBD1 (6 bases). The CDR3 has 16 residues. Germline assignment: CDR1 DFQATT and CDR2 SNEGSKA (reference sequence). Deletions cut 0 bases from V and 4 bases from J, with 16 bases between. The CDR3 here is CSARETGRERYNEQFF. CDR3 nucleotide sequence: TGCAGTGCTAGAGAGACAGGCAGGGAACGATACAATGAGCAGTTCTTC.

Many counts were recorded for this clonotype. The rearrangement uses TRBV10-3 and TRBJ2-3; maybe TRBD1 (5 bases). Trimming left V 0 bases short and J 3 bases short, with 10 bases between. Germline V gene sequence: CDR1 ENHRY, CDR2 SYGVKD. CDR3 size: 15 residues. The DNA for the CDR3 is TGTGCCATCAGTGAGTCGGGGCGCGCTACAGATACGCAGTATTTT. Translated, it gives CAISESGRATDTQYF.

In this sample, this clonotype turned up a few times. CDR3 sequence reads: CASSLGGDQETQYF. CDR3 sequence (DNA): TGTGCCAGCAGCTTAGGGGGGGACCAAGAGACCCAGTACTTC. The V call is TRBV7-2, the J call TRBJ2-5; TRBD2 is a possible D gene (6 bases). This CDR3 region has 14 residues. V lost 1 base to trimming and J lost 0 bases, with 6 bases between them. Germline V gene data show CDR1 as SGHTA and CDR2 as FQGNSA.

This clonotype was seen a handful of times. J is TRBJ1-6 and V is TRBV4-1, with 8 nucleotides matching TRBD1. Trimming cost V 0 bases and J 14 bases; bases outside gene matches: 12. Looked up from germline, CDR1 is MGHRA and CDR2 is YSYEKL. The CDR3 sequence is 16 residues long. The CDR3 region is CASSQDLDREIKTLHF. CDR3 sequence (DNA): TGCGCCAGCAGCCAAGACCTGGACAGGGAGATTAAAACCCTCCACTTT.

Many counts were recorded for this clonotype. J is TRBJ1-5 and V is TRBV6-5; D is unclear. V dropped 5 bases and J dropped 6 bases, with 17 bases sitting between them. CDR1 MNHEY and CDR2 SVGAGI come from the germline V gene. CDR3 length equals 15 residues. The CDR3 coding sequence is TGTGCCAGCAGTCCGACATCCTCACCCCCTCAGCCCCAGCATTTT. Translating it yields CASSPTSSPPQPQHF.

The chain carries TRBV2 and TRBJ2-7; 9 bases agree with TRBD1. The CDR3 loop spans 14 amino acids. The germline V gene has CDR1 SNHLY and CDR2 FYNNEI. V was pared by 4 bases and J by 5 bases, with 6 bases of the junction left unmatched. CDR3 in DNA: TGTGCCAGCAGTGTTCCCGGGACAGGGAACGAGCAGTACTTC. Translation gives CASSVPGTGNEQYF. Together with reference TRBV2 and TRBJ2-7, the CDR3 gives the full variable domain: EPEVTQTPSHQVTQMGQEVILRCVPISNHLYFYWYRQILGQKVEFLVSFYNNEISEKSEIFDDQFSVERPDGSNFTLKIRSTKLEDSAMYFCASSVPGTGNEQYFGPGTRLTVT.

The V gene is TRBV3-1, the J gene TRBJ2-7, with D perhaps matching TRBD1 or TRBD2 (5 bases each). CDR3 length: 15 residues. V gave up 2 bases and J gave up 8 bases, with 19 bases separating them. Germline CDR1 and CDR2: LGHDT and YNNKEL (reference sequence). The CDR3 protein is CASSQFRDPLVKQYF. CDR3 DNA sequence: TGTGCCAGCAGCCAATTCCGGGACCCCCTCGTCAAGCAGTACTTC.

On this clonotype itself: Possible read error: a much larger clone is one base away. The chain recombines TRBV20-1 with TRBJ1-3; D uncertain. Trimming took 3 bases from V and 4 from J, leaving 7 bases between them. The CDR3 has 12 residues. Germline V lookup: CDR1 DFQATT, CDR2 SNEGSKA (reference sequence). The chain's CDR3 is CSASGSGNTIYF. Written as DNA, the CDR3 is TGCAGTGCTAGCGGGTCGGGAAACACCATATATTTT.

V is TRBV6-5 and J is TRBJ2-4, with D perhaps matching TRBD1 (8 bases). Germline V gene sequence: CDR1 MNHEY, CDR2 SVGAGI. This CDR3 comprises 15 residues. Deletions cut 5 bases from V and 7 bases from J, with 18 bases between. The DNA of the CDR3 is TGTGCCAGCAGTCCCGCAGACAGGGGAGGGAACATTCAGTACTTC. It specifies CASSPADRGGNIQYF.

This clonotype was detected many times. The chain joins TRBV12-3 or TRBV12-4 to TRBJ1-5; D remains ambiguous. Trimming stripped 5 bases from V and 0 bases from J, with 14 bases between. This CDR3 has 16 amino acids. CDR3 bases: TGTGCCAGCAGTCCCACGACGGACTATAGCAATCAGCCCCAGCATTTT. Protein product: CASSPTTDYSNQPQHF.

This clonotype was detected many times. This chain links TRBV6-5 with TRBJ1-6, with a weak D call TRBD1 (6 bases). The germline CDR1 and CDR2 sequences are MNHEY and SVGAGI. The CDR3 contains 17 residues. Trimming stripped 6 bases from V and 0 bases from J, with 15 bases between. The CDR3 DNA reads TGTGCCAGCAGCCCTTCCTGGGGGCTCTCCTATAATTCACCCCTCCACTTT. Amino acids: CASSPSWGLSYNSPLHF.

This clonotype came up many times. The rearrangement links TRBV15 to TRBJ1-1; D is uncertain. Per germline, CDR1 LNHNV and CDR2 YYDKDF (reference sequence). This CDR3 contains 16 residues. V was clipped by 5 bases and J by 12 bases, with 28 bases between them. CDR3 sequence (DNA): TGTGCCACCAGCGATCAGATAACCTTTGGCACTGGACTTTCTTTCTTT. Its translation is CATSDQITFGTGLSFF.

In its sample, this clonotype was seen a few times. This chain links TRBV27 with TRBJ2-3; D is unresolved. Germline lookup yields CDR1 MNHEY and CDR2 SMNVEV (reference sequence). The length of the CDR3 is 13 residues. Trimming stripped 7 bases from V and 3 bases from J, with 11 bases between. In DNA form, the CDR3 reads TGTGCCAGCAATAGGGTTGGGACAGATACGCAGTATTTT. This gives the protein CASNRVGTDTQYF.

This clonotype showed up just a few times. The J gene is TRBJ1-6, the V gene TRBV20-1; possibly TRBD1 for D (5 bases). The CDR3 sequence is 13 residues long. Trimming took off 7 bases at V and 6 bases at J, with 13 bases between the two ends. CDR1 is DFQATT, CDR2 SNEGSKA, per germline (reference sequence). CDR3 protein: CSVSSGFNSPLHF. The CDR3 coding sequence is TGCAGTGTTAGCTCAGGGTTTAATTCACCCCTCCACTTT.

This clonotype turned up a few times. The J gene is TRBJ2-4, the V gene TRBV14; 8 positions match TRBD1. V trimming: 1 base; J trimming: 6 bases; junction bases outside the gene matches: 2. The CDR3 consists of 14 residues. Germline CDR1 is SGHDN and CDR2 is FVKESK. The DNA of the CDR3 is TGTGCCAGCAGCCAAGCAGGGGGCGGAAACATTCAGTACTTC. It yields the protein CASSQAGGGNIQYF.

The table lists this clonotype with a few counts. The chain has TRBV3-1 and TRBJ1-2; tentatively, D is TRBD1 (6 bases). There are 15 residues in the CDR3. V was clipped by 0 bases and J by 2 bases, with 10 bases between them. Per germline, CDR1 LGHDT and CDR2 YNNKEL (reference sequence). The DNA of the CDR3 is TGTGCCAGCAGCCAAGAAATAGGGACAAACTATGGCTACACCTTC. This translates into CASSQEIGTNYGYTF.

This clonotype has a handful of counts. The chain is built from TRBV4-2 and TRBJ1-5; possible D gene TRBD1, 5 bases. Per the germline V gene, CDR1 is LGHNA and CDR2 is YNFKEQ. Deletions cut 9 bases from V and 3 bases from J, with 18 bases between. CDR3 length equals 15 residues. The CDR3 DNA follows: TGTGCCAGTCGGGCGGGGCAGGGAGACAATCAGCCCCAGCATTTT. Amino acids: CASRAGQGDNQPQHF.

This clonotype has a count of ten or more. V usage is TRBV12-3 or TRBV12-4 and J usage is TRBJ2-7, with D perhaps matching TRBD1 (6 bases). Trimming left V 3 bases short and J 0 bases short, with 12 bases between. There are 15 residues in the CDR3. In DNA form, the CDR3 reads TGTGCCAGCAGTTTTGACAGGATTAGCTCCTACGAGCAGTACTTC. Translated, it gives CASSFDRISSYEQYF.